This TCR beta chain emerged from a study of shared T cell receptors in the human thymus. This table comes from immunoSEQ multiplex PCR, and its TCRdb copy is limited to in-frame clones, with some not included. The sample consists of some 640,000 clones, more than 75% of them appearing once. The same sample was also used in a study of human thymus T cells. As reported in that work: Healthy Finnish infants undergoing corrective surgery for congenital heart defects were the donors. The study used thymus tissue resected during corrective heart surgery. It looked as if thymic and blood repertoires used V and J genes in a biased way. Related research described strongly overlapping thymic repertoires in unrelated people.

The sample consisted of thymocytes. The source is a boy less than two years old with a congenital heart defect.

The CDR3 reads CASSPRTDPSYGYTF. For the CDR3, the DNA is TGTGCCAGCAGTCCCCGGACAGATCCTAGCTATGGCTACACCTTC. The V gene is TRBV6-6, the J gene TRBJ1-2, with a tentative D call TRBD1 (6 bases). Trimming took 5 bases from V and 4 from J, leaving 17 bases between them. Germline CDR1 reads MNHNY; CDR2 reads SVGAGI (reference sequence). This CDR3 is 15 amino acids long.